Shown below are 23 T cell receptor beta chains from a single sample sequenced in a study of shared clonotypes between healthy human individuals (dated by TCRdb to 2020 to 2021). CD8 naive samples consisted of CD45RO-negative cells that were positively selected for CCR7, yielding a CD45RA+CCR7+ population without TemRA cells. The library was produced with the immunoSEQ multiplex PCR assay. This is the immuneACCESS table as TCRdb keeps it, with only in-frame sequences that have V and J called. A part of the clones is gone; compared with another copy, unresolved V genes explain less than half, and the rest is unexplained. The table for this sample lists hundreds of thousands of clones; roughly 96% of them were counted only once. The ten largest account for about 0.11% of the sample. Sequencing used naive CD8+ T cells sorted from blood. The sample's cell subset or site label, in plain terms: CD45RA+CCR7+. The receptors originated from a young woman in good health.

This rearrangement joins TRBV19 to TRBJ2-1; D might be TRBD2 (6 bases). Trimming cost V 3 bases and J 1 base, with 10 bases left between them. This CDR3 comprises 15 residues. Germline CDR1 is LNHDA and CDR2 is SQIVND (reference sequence). CDR3 coding DNA: TGTGCCAGTAGTATCCGGGAGAGTTCCTACAATGAGCAGTTCTTC. Encoded protein: CASSIRESSYNEQFF.

The rearrangement uses TRBV30 and TRBJ1-2, with D perhaps TRBD1 (6 bases). Germline CDR1 GTSNPN, CDR2 SVGIG (reference sequence). The CDR3 covers 14 residues. The V gene lost 0 bases and the J gene lost 3 bases, with 11 bases spanning the gap. CDR3 sequence (DNA): TGTGCCTGGAGTGTACCAGGGGATTACTATGGCTACACCTTC. Translation gives CAWSVPGDYYGYTF.

The rearrangement uses TRBV7-9 and TRBJ1-6; 9 nucleotides match TRBD1. J lost 6 bases, V lost 4 bases, and 7 bases had no gene match. Germline lookup yields CDR1 SEHNR and CDR2 FQNEAQ (reference sequence). The CDR3 runs to 16 residues. Here the CDR3 reads CASSSSGTGPNSPLHF. CDR3 nucleotides: TGTGCCAGCAGCTCGTCCGGGACAGGGCCTAATTCACCCCTCCACTTT.

This chain connects TRBV2 to TRBJ2-1; TRBD2 might be the D (5 bases). Looked up from germline, CDR1 is SNHLY and CDR2 is FYNNEI. The CDR3 contains 12 residues. V gave up 5 bases and J gave up 9 bases, with 11 bases separating them. CDR3 DNA sequence: TGTGCCAGCAGTTATAGCGCGGGTGAGCAGTTCTTC. Translation gives CASSYSAGEQFF.

This sequence joins TRBV6-6 and TRBJ2-7; 9 nucleotides align to TRBD1. V lost 4 bases to trimming and J lost 3 bases; unmatched junction nucleotides: 7. This CDR3 comprises 15 residues. Germline CDR1 MNHNY, CDR2 SVGAGI (reference sequence). The chain's CDR3 is CASSFGTGSRYEQYF. The DNA of the CDR3 is TGTGCCAGCAGTTTCGGGACAGGGTCTCGCTACGAGCAGTACTTC.

The J gene is TRBJ1-3, the V gene TRBV5-4; D is uncertain. Germline loops: CDR1 SGHNT, CDR2 YYREEE (reference sequence). Trimming left V 0 bases short and J 3 bases short, with 13 bases between. This CDR3 has 16 amino acids. The CDR3 nucleotides read TGTGCCAGCAGCTTGGTGGTCAGGTGGGTTGGAAACACCATATATTTT. As protein: CASSLVVRWVGNTIYF.

V gene TRBV5-1 combines with J gene TRBJ2-7; TRBD1 aligns across 8 bases. J lost 5 bases, V lost 4 bases, and 11 bases had no gene match. The CDR3 is 15 residues long. Germline CDR1 is SGHRS and CDR2 is YFSETQ. The CDR3 protein is CASSPRTGKSHEQYF. DNA for the CDR3: TGCGCCAGCAGCCCGCGGACAGGGAAAAGTCACGAGCAGTACTTC.

This chain uses TRBV27 with TRBJ2-3, with D hard to call. CDR3 size: 11 residues. The V gene lost 7 bases and the J gene lost 1 base, with 3 bases spanning the gap. Germline V gives CDR1 MNHEY, CDR2 SMNVEV (reference sequence). The CDR3 region is CASTRTDTQYF. The DNA for the CDR3 is TGTGCCAGCACCCGCACAGATACGCAGTATTTT.

The rearrangement uses TRBV5-6 and TRBJ2-3, with TRBD2 matching 16 bases. J was trimmed by 0 bases and V by 3 bases; bases with no gene match: 1. Germline lookup yields CDR1 SGHDT and CDR2 YYEEEE. The CDR3 is 17 residues long. Here the CDR3 DNA reads TGTGCCAGCAGCTCGGGACTAGCGGGAGGGAGCACAGATACGCAGTATTTT. This translates into CASSSGLAGGSTDTQYF.

This chain joins TRBV4-1 and TRBJ1-1, with D unresolved. The germline V gene has CDR1 MGHRA and CDR2 YSYEKL. Trimming took 2 bases from V and 0 from J, leaving 13 bases between them. The CDR3 sequence is 16 residues long. CDR3 protein: CASSQFSPEVNTEAFF. CDR3 DNA: TGCGCCAGCAGCCAATTCTCGCCTGAAGTGAACACTGAAGCTTTCTTT.

This sequence joins TRBV18 and TRBJ1-4, with 7 bases lining up with TRBD1. V dropped 5 bases and J dropped 0; count of bases not matched to a gene: 3. The CDR3 runs 15 residues. The germline V gene has CDR1 KGHSH and CDR2 LQKENI. The CDR3, as DNA: TGTGCCAGCTCAGCTGGACAGGCAACTAATGAAAAACTGTTTTTT. Translating gives CASSAGQATNEKLFF.

The chain joins TRBV27 to TRBJ2-7; D is possibly TRBD2 (6 bases). Trimming left V 3 bases short and J 1 base short, with 16 bases between. There are 16 residues in the CDR3. Per germline, CDR1 MNHEY and CDR2 SMNVEV (reference sequence). The CDR3 region is CASSLHAGTQSYEQYF. In DNA, the CDR3 is TGTGCCAGCAGTTTGCACGCTGGGACTCAATCCTACGAGCAGTACTTC.

V is TRBV27 and J is TRBJ2-7; 8 bases agree with TRBD2. The V and J ends lost 5 bases and 3 bases, in that order; junction bases with no gene match: 15. This CDR3 comprises 17 residues. Germline loops: CDR1 MNHEY, CDR2 SMNVEV (reference sequence). The CDR3, as DNA: TGTGCCAGCAGTCCGGACGGGGGGCCGGGACTAGGCTACGAGCAGTACTTC. Encoded protein: CASSPDGGPGLGYEQYF.

The chain recombines TRBV5-5 with TRBJ2-7, with 8 positions matching TRBD2. CDR1 is SGHKS, CDR2 YYEKEE, per germline (reference sequence). After removal of 0 bases from V and 6 bases from J, the junction contained 5 bases not matched to a gene. The CDR3 contains 14 residues. Here the CDR3 DNA reads TGTGCCAGCAGCTTGGGGACTAGCCTAGGCGAGCAGTACTTC. Translation: CASSLGTSLGEQYF. Full variable domain (outside the CDR3, taken from reference TRBV5-5 and TRBJ2-7): DAGVTQSPTHLIKTRGQQVTLRCSPISGHKSVSWYQQVLGQGPQFIFQYYEKEERGRGNFPDRFSARQFPNYSSELNVNALLLGDSALYLCASSLGTSLGEQYFGPGTRLTVT.

This clone occurred once. The genes are TRBV27 and TRBJ2-7; D is unresolved. The CDR3 covers 14 residues. Germline V gene lookup returns CDR1 MNHEY and CDR2 SMNVEV (reference sequence). The V gene lost 6 bases and the J gene lost 2 bases, with 14 bases spanning the gap. CDR3 coding DNA: TGTGCCAGCAGCCCACGGGCAGGAACCTACGAGCAGTACTTC. Translation: CASSPRAGTYEQYF.

Here the CDR3 reads CASRKPQAATNEKLFF. The CDR3 nucleotides read TGTGCCAGCAGGAAACCTCAGGCCGCAACTAATGAAAAACTGTTTTTT. The chain employs TRBV28 and TRBJ1-4; D unclear. Germline CDR1 and CDR2: MDHEN and SYDVKM. The CDR3 covers 16 residues. The V end was cut by 6 bases, the J end by 0 bases, with 14 bases between.

The V and J genes are TRBV11-2 and TRBJ2-5; 9 bases map to TRBD1. The DNA end is more similar to TRBJ2-7, so the J call may be wrong. This CDR3 is 13 amino acids long. Germline-derived CDR1 and CDR2 are SGHAT and FQNNGV. As DNA, the CDR3 is TGTGCCAGCAGCTCACGACAGGGGGGCGAGCAGTACTTC. It encodes CASSSRQGGEQYF.

This chain links TRBV7-2 with TRBJ2-1, with D maybe TRBD2 (6 bases). V lost 5 bases to trimming and J lost 5 bases, with 13 bases between them. The length of the CDR3 is 14 residues. From germline, CDR1 is SGHTA and CDR2 FQGNSA. DNA of the CDR3: TGTGCCAGCAGCCTCGGAGGGCGACACAATGAGCAGTTCTTC. Translated: CASSLGGRHNEQFF.

The CDR3, as DNA: TGTGCCAGCAGTTCACCGCGGGACAGAGGAACTGAAGCTTTCTTT. It codes for CASSSPRDRGTEAFF. V gene TRBV28 combines with J gene TRBJ1-1, with 7 nucleotides matching TRBD1. V dropped 4 bases and J dropped 5; count of bases not matched to a gene: 10. Per the germline V gene, CDR1 is MDHEN and CDR2 is SYDVKM. CDR3 length equals 15 residues.

The chain combines TRBV28 with TRBJ1-2; 7 bases align to TRBD1. Germline V lookup: CDR1 MDHEN, CDR2 SYDVKM. The CDR3 is made up of 16 amino acids. V trimming: 2 bases; J trimming: 4 bases; junction bases outside the gene matches: 10. The CDR3 region is CASSLPRRQGLYGYTF. DNA of the CDR3: TGTGCCAGCAGTTTACCCCGAAGACAGGGACTCTATGGCTACACCTTC.

Here the CDR3 reads CASSPGSRGRVAPPYGYTF. The CDR3 bases are TGTGCCAGCAGCCCCGGGTCCAGGGGGCGCGTCGCCCCCCCCTATGGCTACACCTTC. The rearrangement links TRBV5-6 to TRBJ1-2; TRBD1 matches at 8 bases. The CDR3 runs to 19 residues. The V segment lost 4 bases and the J segment 4 bases; nucleotides outside the gene matches: 21. The V gene's germline CDR1 is SGHDT and CDR2 YYEEEE. Full variable domain (remainder filled in from reference TRBV5-6 and TRBJ1-2): DAGVTQSPTHLIKTRGQQVTLRCSPKSGHDTVSWYQQALGQGPQFIFQYYEEEERQRGNFPDRFSGHQFPNYSSELNVNALLLGDSALYLCASSPGSRGRVAPPYGYTFGSGTRLTVV.

The V and J genes are TRBV28 and TRBJ2-1; 8 bases are a match to TRBD2. This CDR3 is 14 amino acids long. V shed 6 bases and J 0 bases; nucleotides not matched to a gene: 1. The germline CDR1 and CDR2 sequences are MDHEN and SYDVKM. The CDR3 loop reads CASRREVSYNEQFF. DNA of the CDR3: TGTGCCAGCAGGCGGGAGGTCTCCTACAATGAGCAGTTCTTC. Complete variable domain (other parts from reference TRBV28 and TRBJ2-1): DVKVTQSSRYLVKRTGEKVFLECVQDMDHENMFWYRQDPGLGLRLIYFSYDVKMKEKGDIPEGYSVSREKKERFSLILESASTNQTSMYLCASRREVSYNEQFFGPGTRLTVL.

The rearrangement joins TRBV5-8 to TRBJ2-7; 7 positions match TRBD1. Germline lookup yields CDR1 SGHTS and CDR2 YDEGEE. Trimming at V came to 0 bases and at J to 4 bases, leaving 7 bases not matched to a gene. This CDR3 has 15 amino acids. The CDR3 DNA reads as TGTGCCAGCAGCTTGGAAGGGACAGCAGGATACGAGCAGTACTTC. Amino acid sequence: CASSLEGTAGYEQYF.